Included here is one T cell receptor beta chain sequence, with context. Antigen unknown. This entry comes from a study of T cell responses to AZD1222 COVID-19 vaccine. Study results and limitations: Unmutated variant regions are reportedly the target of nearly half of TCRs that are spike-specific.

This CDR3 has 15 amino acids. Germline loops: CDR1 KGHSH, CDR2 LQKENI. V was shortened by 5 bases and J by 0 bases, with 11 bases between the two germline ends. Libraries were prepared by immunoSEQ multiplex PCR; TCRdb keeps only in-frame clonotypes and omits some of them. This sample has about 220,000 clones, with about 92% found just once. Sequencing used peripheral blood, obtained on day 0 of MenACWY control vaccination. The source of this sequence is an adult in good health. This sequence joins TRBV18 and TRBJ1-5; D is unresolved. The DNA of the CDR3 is TGTGCCAGCTCAACGCAGACTGCTAGCAATCAGCCCCAGCATTTT. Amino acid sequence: CASSTQTASNQPQHF.